This T cell receptor beta chain derives from a study of beta chain features in type 1 diabetes. On this clone itself: What it recognizes is unknown.

General study findings and limits: There was a moderate but significant shortening of TCRB CDR3s in all four CD4+ subsets of Type 1 diabetes patients.

What was sequenced were expressed TCRB transcripts, since all of the isolated RNA had been reverse transcribed. Assay: immunoSEQ multiplex PCR; the TCRdb copy retains only in-frame clones and omits some. Of about 140,000 clones listed, less than 15% are singletons. V shed 7 bases and J shed 6 bases, with 24 bases lying between them. The CDR3 is 16 residues long. Germline lookup yields CDR1 MDHEN and CDR2 SYDVKM. Input material: central memory CD4+ T cells from blood. The rearrangement uses TRBV28 and TRBJ1-2; TRBD1 is a possible D gene (5 bases). This receptor was taken from a young man with type 1 diabetes. The CDR3 reads CASTETSRAGLNGYTF. The CDR3 nucleotides are TGTGCCAGCACCGAAACTTCCCGGGCAGGGCTTAATGGCTACACCTTC.